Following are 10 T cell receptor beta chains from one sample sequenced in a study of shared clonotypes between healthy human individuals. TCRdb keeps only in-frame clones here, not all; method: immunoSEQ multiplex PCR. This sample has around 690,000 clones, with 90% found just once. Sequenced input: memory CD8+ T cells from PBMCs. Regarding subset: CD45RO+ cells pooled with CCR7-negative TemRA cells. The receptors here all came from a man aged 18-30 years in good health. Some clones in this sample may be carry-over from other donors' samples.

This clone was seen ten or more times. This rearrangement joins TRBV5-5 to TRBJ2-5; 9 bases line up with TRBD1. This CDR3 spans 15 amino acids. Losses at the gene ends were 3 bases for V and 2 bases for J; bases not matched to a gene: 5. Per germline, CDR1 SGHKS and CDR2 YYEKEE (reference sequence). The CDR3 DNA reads TGTGCCAGCAGCTACAGGACAGGGGCTCAAGAGACCCAGTACTTC. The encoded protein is CASSYRTGAQETQYF.

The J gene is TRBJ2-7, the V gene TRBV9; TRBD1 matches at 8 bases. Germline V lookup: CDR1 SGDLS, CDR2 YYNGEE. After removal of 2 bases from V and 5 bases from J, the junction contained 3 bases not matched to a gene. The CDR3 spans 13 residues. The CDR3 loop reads CASSVRTGNEQYF. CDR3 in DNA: TGTGCCAGCAGCGTCAGGACAGGGAACGAGCAGTACTTC.

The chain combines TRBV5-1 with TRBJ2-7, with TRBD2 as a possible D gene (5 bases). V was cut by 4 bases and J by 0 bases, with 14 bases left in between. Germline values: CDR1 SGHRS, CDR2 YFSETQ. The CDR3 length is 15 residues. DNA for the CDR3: TGCGCCAGCAGCGCGGCCTATGGGAGCTCCTACGAGCAGTACTTC. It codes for CASSAAYGSSYEQYF. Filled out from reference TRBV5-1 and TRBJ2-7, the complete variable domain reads KAGVTQTPRYLIKTRGQQVTLSCSPISGHRSVSWYQQTPGQGLQFLFEYFSETQRNKGNFPGRFSGRQFSNSRSEMNVSTLELGDSALYLCASSAAYGSSYEQYFGPGTRLTVT.

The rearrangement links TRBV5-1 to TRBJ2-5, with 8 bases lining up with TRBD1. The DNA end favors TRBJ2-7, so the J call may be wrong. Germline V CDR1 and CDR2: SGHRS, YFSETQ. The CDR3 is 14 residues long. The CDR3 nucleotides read TGCGCCAGCAGCGCGTTTACAGGACAGGGCGAGCAGTACTTC. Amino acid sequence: CASSAFTGQGEQYF.

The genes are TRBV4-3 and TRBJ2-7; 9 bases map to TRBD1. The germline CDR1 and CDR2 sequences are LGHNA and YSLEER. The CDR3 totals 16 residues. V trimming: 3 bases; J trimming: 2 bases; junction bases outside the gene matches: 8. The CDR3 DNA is TGCGCCAGCAGCCAGAGACCGGGACAGGGAACCTACGAGCAGTACTTC. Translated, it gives CASSQRPGQGTYEQYF.

Here the CDR3 DNA reads TGTGCCAGCAGTTGGTCGGCGGGAGAGAGCACCGGGGAGCTGTTTTTT. This encodes CASSWSAGESTGELFF. V and J are TRBV27 and TRBJ2-2; 7 bases line up with TRBD2. Per the germline V gene, CDR1 is MNHEY and CDR2 is SMNVEV (reference sequence). V shed 4 bases and J 4 bases; nucleotides not matched to a gene: 9. The CDR3 contains 16 residues.

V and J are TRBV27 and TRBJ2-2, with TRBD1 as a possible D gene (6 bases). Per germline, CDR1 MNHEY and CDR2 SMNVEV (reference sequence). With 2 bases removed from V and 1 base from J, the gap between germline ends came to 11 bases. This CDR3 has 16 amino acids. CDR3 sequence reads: CASSLLDRLNTGELFF. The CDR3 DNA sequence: TGTGCCAGCAGTTTACTGGACAGATTGAACACCGGGGAGCTGTTTTTT.

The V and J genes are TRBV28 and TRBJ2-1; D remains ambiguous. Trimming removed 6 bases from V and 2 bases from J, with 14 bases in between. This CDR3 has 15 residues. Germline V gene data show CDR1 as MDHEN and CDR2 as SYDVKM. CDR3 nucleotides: TGTGCCAGCAGCTACATGGGCCAAGCCTACAATGAGCAGTTCTTC. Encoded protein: CASSYMGQAYNEQFF.

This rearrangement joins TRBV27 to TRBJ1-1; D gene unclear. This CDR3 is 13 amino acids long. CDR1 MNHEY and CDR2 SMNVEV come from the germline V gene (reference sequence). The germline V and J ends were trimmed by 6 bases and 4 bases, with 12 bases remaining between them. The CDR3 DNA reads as TGTGCCAGCAGCCCTGGCCCCTCCACTGAAGCTTTCTTT. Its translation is CASSPGPSTEAFF.

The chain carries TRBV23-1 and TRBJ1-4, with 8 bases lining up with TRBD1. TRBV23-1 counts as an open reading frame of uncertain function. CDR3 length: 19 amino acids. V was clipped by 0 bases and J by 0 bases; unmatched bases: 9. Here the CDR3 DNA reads TGCGCCAGCAGTCAATCGGGGCAGGGGGCATCTTCAACTAATGAAAAACTGTTTTTT. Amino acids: CASSQSGQGASSTNEKLFF.